The source of this TCR beta chain is a study of long-term antiretroviral therapy in people with HIV. Per the germline V gene, CDR1 is SGHNT and CDR2 is YYREEE (reference sequence). The CDR3 extends over 14 amino acids. Investigators performed immunoSEQ version v3.0 at survey level. TCRdb keeps only in-frame clones here, not all; method: immunoSEQ multiplex PCR. The data show 20,000 to 25,000 clones, approximately 80% seen once. Points on this clone: What it binds is unknown. One junction end does not reproduce the germline sequence, and a read error may be involved.

Study-level points and caveats: It was observed that HIV repertoires exhibited narrower CDR3 length ranges than controls. Regardless of time point, clones expanded before ART dominated the repertoire.

The receptor comes from a man aged 45 to 65 with HIV. The specimen comprised unsorted PBMCs, sampled 0.3 years after starting antiretroviral therapy. This rearrangement joins TRBV5-4 to TRBJ1-1; 9 nucleotides line up with TRBD1. CDR3 coding DNA: TGTGCCAGCAGGTTGGGACAGGGCGGTACTGAAGCTTTCTTT. As protein: CASRLGQGGTEAFF.